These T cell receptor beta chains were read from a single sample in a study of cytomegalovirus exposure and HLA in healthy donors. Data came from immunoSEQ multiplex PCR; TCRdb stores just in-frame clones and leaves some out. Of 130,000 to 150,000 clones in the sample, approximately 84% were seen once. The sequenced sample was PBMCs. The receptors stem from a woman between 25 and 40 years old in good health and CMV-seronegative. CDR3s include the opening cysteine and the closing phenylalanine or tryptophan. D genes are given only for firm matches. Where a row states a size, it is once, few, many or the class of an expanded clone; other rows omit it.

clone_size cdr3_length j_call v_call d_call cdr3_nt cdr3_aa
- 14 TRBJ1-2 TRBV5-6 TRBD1 TGTGCCAGCAGCTTGCCACAGGGGCGGGAAGGCTACACCTTC CASSLPQGREGYTF
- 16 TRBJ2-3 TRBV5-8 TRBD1 TGTGCCAGCAGCGCTGAACAGGGGCGTAGTTCAGATACGCAGTATTTT CASSAEQGRSSDTQYF
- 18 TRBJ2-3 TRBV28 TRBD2 TGTGCCAGCAGTTTGGGACTAGCGGGAAGAGATTCCACAGATACGCAGTATTTT CASSLGLAGRDSTDTQYF
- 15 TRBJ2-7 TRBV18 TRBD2 TGTGCCAGCTCACCAATAAGCGGGGGGGCGAGCGGGCAGTACTTC CASSPISGGASGQYF
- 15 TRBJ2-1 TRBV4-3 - TGCGCCAGCAGCCAAGGGGGGCATTCCTACAATGAGCAGTTCTTC CASSQGGHSYNEQFF
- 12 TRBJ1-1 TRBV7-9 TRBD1 TGTGCCAGCAGCTGGACAGGGTCTGAAGCTTTCTTT CASSWTGSEAFF
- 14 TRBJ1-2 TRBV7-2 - TGTGCCAGCAGCTCGACCGGGGTAGCCAAGGGCTACACCTTC CASSSTGVAKGYTF
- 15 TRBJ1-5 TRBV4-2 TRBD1 TGTGCCAGCAGCCAAGCTGGACAGGCCGTTCAGCCCCAGCATTTT CASSQAGQAVQPQHF
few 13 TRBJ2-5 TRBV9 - TGTGCCAGCAGCAAAAGGGGGTGGGAGACCCAGTACTTC CASSKRGWETQYF
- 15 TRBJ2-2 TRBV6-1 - TGTGCCAGCACCCTAGGGGGTGAGGGCACCGGGGAGCTGTTTTTT CASTLGGEGTGELFF
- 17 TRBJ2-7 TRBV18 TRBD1 TGTGCCAGCTCACCACTTGATGGACAGGGCTACTCCTACGAGCAGTACTTC CASSPLDGQGYSYEQYF
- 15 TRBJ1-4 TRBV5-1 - TGCGCCAGCAGCTTGGGGTTCGGGAAGGGTGAAAAACTGTTTTTT CASSLGFGKGEKLFF
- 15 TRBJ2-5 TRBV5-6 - TGTGCCAGCAGCAAAATGGACTATCTAAGGTCGACCCAGTACTTC CASSKMDYLRSTQYF
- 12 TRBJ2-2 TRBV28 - TGTGCCAGCGAGAAAAGCACCGGGGAGCTGTTTTTT CASEKSTGELFF